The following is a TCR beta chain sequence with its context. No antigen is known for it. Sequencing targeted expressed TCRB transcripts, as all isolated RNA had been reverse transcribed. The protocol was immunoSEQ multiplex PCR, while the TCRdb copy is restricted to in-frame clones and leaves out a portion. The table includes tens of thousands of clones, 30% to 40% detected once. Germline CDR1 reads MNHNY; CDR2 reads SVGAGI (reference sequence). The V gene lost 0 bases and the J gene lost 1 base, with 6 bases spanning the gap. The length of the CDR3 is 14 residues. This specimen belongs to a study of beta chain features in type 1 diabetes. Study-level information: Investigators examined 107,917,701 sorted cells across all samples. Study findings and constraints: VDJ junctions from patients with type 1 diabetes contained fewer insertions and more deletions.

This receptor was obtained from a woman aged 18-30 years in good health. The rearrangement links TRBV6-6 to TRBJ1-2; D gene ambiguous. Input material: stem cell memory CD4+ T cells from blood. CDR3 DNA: TGTGCCAGCAGTTACTCGGCAGTTAACTATGGCTACACCTTC. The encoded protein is CASSYSAVNYGYTF.